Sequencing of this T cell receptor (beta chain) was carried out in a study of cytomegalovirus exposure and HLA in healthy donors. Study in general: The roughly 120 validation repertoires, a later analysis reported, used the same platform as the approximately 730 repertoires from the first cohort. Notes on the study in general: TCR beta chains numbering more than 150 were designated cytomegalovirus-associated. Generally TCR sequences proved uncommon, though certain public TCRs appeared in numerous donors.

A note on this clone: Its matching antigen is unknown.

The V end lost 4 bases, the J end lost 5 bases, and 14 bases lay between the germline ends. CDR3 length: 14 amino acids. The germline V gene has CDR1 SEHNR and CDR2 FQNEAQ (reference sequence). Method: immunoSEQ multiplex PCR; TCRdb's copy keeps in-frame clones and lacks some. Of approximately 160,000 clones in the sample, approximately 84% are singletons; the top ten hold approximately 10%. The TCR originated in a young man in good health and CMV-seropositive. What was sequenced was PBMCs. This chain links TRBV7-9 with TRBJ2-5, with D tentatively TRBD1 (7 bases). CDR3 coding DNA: TGTGCCAGCAGCTCGCAGGGGGGCCGGGAGACCCAGTACTTC. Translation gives CASSSQGGRETQYF.